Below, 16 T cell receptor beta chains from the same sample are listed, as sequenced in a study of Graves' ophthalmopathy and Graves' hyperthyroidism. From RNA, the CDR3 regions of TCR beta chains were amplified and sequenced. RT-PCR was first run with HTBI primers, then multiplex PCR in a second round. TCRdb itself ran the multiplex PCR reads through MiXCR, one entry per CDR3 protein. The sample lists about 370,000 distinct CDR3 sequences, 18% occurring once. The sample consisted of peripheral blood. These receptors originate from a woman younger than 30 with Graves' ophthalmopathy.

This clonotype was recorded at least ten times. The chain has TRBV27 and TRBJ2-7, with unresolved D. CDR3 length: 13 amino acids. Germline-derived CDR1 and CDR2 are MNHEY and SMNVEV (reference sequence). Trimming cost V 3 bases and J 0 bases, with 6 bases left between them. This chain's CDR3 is CASSFSDSYEQYF. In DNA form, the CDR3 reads TGTGCCAGCAGTTTCTCCGACTCCTACGAGCAGTACTTC.

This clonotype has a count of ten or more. CDR3 DNA: TGTGCCATCATGGCGGGTTCGGGTCAGCCCCAGCATTTT. It translates to CAIMAGSGQPQHF. This chain connects TRBV10-3 to TRBJ1-5; D is uncertain. Germline V gene lookup returns CDR1 ENHRY and CDR2 SYGVKD. This CDR3 spans 13 amino acids. Deletions cut 7 bases from V and 6 bases from J, with 13 bases between.

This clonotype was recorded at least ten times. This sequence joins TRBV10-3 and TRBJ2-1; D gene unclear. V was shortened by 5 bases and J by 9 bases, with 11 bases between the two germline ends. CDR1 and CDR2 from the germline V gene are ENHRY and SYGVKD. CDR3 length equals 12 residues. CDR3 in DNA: TGTGCCATCAGTAATTTGTGGGGTGAGCAGTTCTTC. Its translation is CAISNLWGEQFF.

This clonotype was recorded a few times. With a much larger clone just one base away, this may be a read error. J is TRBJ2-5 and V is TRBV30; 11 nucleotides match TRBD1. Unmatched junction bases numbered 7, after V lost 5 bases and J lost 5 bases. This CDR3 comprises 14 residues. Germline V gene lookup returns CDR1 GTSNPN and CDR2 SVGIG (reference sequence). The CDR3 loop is CAWLTGTGGETQYF. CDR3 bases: TGTGCCTGGCTTACCGGGACAGGGGGGGAGACCCAGTACTTC.

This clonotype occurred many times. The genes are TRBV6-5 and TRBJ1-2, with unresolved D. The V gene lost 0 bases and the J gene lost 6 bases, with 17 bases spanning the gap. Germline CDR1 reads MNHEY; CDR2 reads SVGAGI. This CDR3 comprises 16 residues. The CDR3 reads CASSYSTQVVGHGYTF. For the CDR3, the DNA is TGTGCCAGCAGTTACTCGACCCAGGTTGTAGGTCATGGCTACACCTTC.

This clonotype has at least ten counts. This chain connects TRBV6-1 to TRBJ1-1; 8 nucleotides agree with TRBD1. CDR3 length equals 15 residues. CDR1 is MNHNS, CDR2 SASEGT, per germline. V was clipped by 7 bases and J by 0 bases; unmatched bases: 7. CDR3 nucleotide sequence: TGTGCCAGCAATACAGGGGGGGCCCTGAACACTGAAGCTTTCTTT. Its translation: CASNTGGALNTEAFF.

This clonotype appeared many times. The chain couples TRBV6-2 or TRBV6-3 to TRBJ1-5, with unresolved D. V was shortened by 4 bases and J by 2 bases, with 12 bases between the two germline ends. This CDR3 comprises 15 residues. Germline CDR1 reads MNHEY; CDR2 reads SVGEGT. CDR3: CASSFTSGGNQPQHF. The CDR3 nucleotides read TGTGCCAGCAGTTTCACATCGGGCGGCAATCAGCCCCAGCATTTT.

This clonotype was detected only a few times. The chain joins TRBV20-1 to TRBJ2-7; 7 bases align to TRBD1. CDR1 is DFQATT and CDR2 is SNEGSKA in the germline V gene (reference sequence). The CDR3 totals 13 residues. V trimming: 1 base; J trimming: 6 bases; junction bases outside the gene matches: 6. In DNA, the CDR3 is TGCAGTGCTAGAGGTGACAGGGTAACCGAGCAGTACTTC. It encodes CSARGDRVTEQYF.

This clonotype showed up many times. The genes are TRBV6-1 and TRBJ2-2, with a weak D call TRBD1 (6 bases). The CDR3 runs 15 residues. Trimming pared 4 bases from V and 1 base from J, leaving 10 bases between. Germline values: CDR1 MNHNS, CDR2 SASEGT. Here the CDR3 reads CASSVQGLNTGELFF. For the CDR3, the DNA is TGTGCCAGCAGTGTACAGGGATTGAACACCGGGGAGCTGTTTTTT.

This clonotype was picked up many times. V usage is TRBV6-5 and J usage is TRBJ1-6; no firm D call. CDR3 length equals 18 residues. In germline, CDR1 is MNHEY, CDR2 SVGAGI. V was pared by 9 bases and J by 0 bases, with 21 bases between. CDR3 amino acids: CASSHHRAASSYNSPLHF. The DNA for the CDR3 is TGTGCCAGTTCGCATCACCGGGCCGCCAGCTCCTATAATTCACCCCTCCACTTT.

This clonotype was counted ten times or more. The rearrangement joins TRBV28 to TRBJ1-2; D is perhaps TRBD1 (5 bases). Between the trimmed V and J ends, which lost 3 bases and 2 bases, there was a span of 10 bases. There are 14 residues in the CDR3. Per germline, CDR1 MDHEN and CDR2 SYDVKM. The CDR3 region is CASSFSRVNYGYTF. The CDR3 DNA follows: TGTGCCAGCAGTTTTAGCAGGGTAAACTATGGCTACACCTTC.

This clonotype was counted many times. The CDR3 DNA is TGTGCCAGCAGTTACCCCTCGGACTACCTCGCCCTAGCCAAAAACATTCAGTACTTC. It yields the protein CASSYPSDYLALAKNIQYF. V and J are TRBV6-2 or TRBV6-3 and TRBJ2-4, with a weak D call TRBD2 (6 bases). V was cut by 2 bases and J by 0 bases, with 20 bases left in between. This CDR3 is 19 amino acids long. Germline CDR1 reads MNHEY; CDR2 reads SVGEGT.

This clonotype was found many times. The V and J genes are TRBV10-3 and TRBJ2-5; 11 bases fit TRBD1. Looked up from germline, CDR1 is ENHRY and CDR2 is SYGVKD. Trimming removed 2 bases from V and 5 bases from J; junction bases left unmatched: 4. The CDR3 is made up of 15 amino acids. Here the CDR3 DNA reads TGTGCCATCAGTGAGATGGGACAGGGGGACGAGACCCAGTACTTC. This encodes CAISEMGQGDETQYF.

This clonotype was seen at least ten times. CDR3: CASSTLAGAAIQYF. The CDR3 coding sequence is TGTGCCAGCAGTACTTTGGCGGGAGCGGCCATTCAGTACTTC. V gene TRBV6-5 combines with J gene TRBJ2-4; 7 bases map to TRBD2. CDR3 length equals 14 residues. V lost 5 bases to trimming and J lost 9 bases; unmatched junction nucleotides: 10. Germline V gene sequence: CDR1 MNHEY, CDR2 SVGAGI.

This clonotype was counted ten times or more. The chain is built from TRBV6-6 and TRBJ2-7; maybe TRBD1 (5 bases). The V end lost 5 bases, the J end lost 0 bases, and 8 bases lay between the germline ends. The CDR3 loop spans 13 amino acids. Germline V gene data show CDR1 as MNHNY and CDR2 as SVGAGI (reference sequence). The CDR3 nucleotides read TGTGCCAGCAGTCCGGACATCTCCTACGAGCAGTACTTC. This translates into CASSPDISYEQYF.

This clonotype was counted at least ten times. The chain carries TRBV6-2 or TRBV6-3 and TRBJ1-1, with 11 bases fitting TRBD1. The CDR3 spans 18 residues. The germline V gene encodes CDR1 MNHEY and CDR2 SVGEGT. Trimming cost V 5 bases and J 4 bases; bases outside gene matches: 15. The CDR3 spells CASSTIRGQGVRGTEAFF. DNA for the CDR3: TGTGCCAGCAGTACCATCAGGGGACAGGGGGTTAGAGGCACTGAAGCTTTCTTT.